A selection of T cell receptor beta chains follows, all from one sample in a study of human T cells and chemical hapten exposure. A single record per CDR3 protein comes from TCRdb applying MiXCR to the RACE reads. The sample has 85,000 to 95,000 distinct CDR3 sequences, around 10% seen once; the top ten hold less than 2.5%. The sample consisted of whole blood, taken in connection with sensitization to the hapten diphenylcyclopropenone (DPC). Receptors originate from a man in his forties or fifties with alopecia areata. Some clones in this sample may be carry-over from other donors' samples. Both conserved end residues are part of each CDR3. D genes are given only for firm matches. Some rows mark clone size as missing; the rest say once, few, many or name a class of expanded clone.

v_gene: TRBV9; j_gene: TRBJ1-4; len: 17; d_gene: -; abundance: many; CDR3aa: CASSPGAGGGLNEKLFF; CDR3nt: TGTGCCAGCAGCCCCGGGGCCGGCGGCGGCCTTAATGAAAAACTGTTTTTT
v_gene: TRBV9; j_gene: TRBJ1-6; len: 14; d_gene: -; abundance: few; CDR3aa: CASSVGSWDSPLHF; CDR3nt: TGTGCCAGCAGCGTAGGCTCATGGGATTCACCCCTCCACTTT
v_gene: TRBV9; j_gene: TRBJ2-3; len: 14; d_gene: TRBD2; abundance: few; CDR3aa: CASSVGLAGHTQYF; CDR3nt: TGTGCCAGCAGCGTCGGACTAGCGGGACATACGCAGTATTTT
v_gene: TRBV28; j_gene: TRBJ2-3; len: 11; d_gene: -; abundance: -; CDR3aa: CASSVQSTQYF; CDR3nt: TGTGCCAGCAGTGTCCAGTCCACGCAGTATTTT
v_gene: TRBV5-1; j_gene: TRBJ1-4; len: 15; d_gene: TRBD1; abundance: many; CDR3aa: CASSSWTGPNEKLFF; CDR3nt: TGCGCCAGCAGCTCATGGACAGGACCCAATGAAAAACTGTTTTTT
v_gene: TRBV2; j_gene: TRBJ2-1; len: 13; d_gene: TRBD2; abundance: -; CDR3aa: CASSARLASEQFF; CDR3nt: TGTGCCAGCAGTGCCCGACTAGCGAGTGAGCAGTTCTTC
v_gene: TRBV25-1; j_gene: TRBJ2-7; len: 14; d_gene: -; abundance: many; CDR3aa: CASSESRNSYEQYF; CDR3nt: TGTGCCAGCAGTGAATCAAGGAACTCCTACGAGCAGTACTTC
v_gene: TRBV9; j_gene: TRBJ2-1; len: 16; d_gene: -; abundance: few; CDR3aa: CASSVGGRGVYNEQFF; CDR3nt: TGTGCCAGCAGCGTAGGAGGCAGGGGGGTTTACAATGAGCAGTTCTTC
v_gene: TRBV4-1; j_gene: TRBJ2-3; len: 15; d_gene: -; abundance: -; CDR3aa: CASSQDPGGARTQYF; CDR3nt: TGCGCCAGCAGCCAAGATCCGGGCGGGGCGCGCACGCAGTATTTT
v_gene: TRBV19; j_gene: TRBJ2-2; len: 14; d_gene: TRBD2; abundance: few; CDR3aa: CASSSGRVSGELFF; CDR3nt: TGTGCCAGTAGTAGCGGGAGAGTGTCCGGGGAGCTGTTTTTT
v_gene: TRBV29-1; j_gene: TRBJ2-7; len: 14; d_gene: -; abundance: few; CDR3aa: CSVALKLLTYEQYF; CDR3nt: TGCAGCGTTGCCCTAAAATTGCTTACCTACGAGCAGTACTTC
v_gene: TRBV19; j_gene: TRBJ1-5; len: 16; d_gene: -; abundance: many; CDR3aa: CASSISVVGPHQPQHF; CDR3nt: TGTGCCAGTAGTATTTCAGTCGTGGGACCCCATCAGCCCCAGCATTTT
v_gene: TRBV19; j_gene: TRBJ1-4; len: 14; d_gene: TRBD1; abundance: -; CDR3aa: CASSLRQGWEKLFF; CDR3nt: TGTGCCAGTAGTCTCCGACAGGGTTGGGAAAAACTGTTTTTT
v_gene: TRBV14; j_gene: TRBJ2-1; len: 15; d_gene: -; abundance: few; CDR3aa: CASSQRTGSWDRQFF; CDR3nt: TGTGCCAGCAGCCAAAGGACCGGGTCTTGGGATAGGCAGTTCTTC
v_gene: TRBV5-1; j_gene: TRBJ1-3; len: 15; d_gene: -; abundance: few; CDR3aa: CASSLAQTSGNTIYF; CDR3nt: TGCGCCAGCAGCTTGGCTCAGACCTCTGGAAACACCATATATTTT
v_gene: TRBV30; j_gene: TRBJ2-7; len: 16; d_gene: TRBD2; abundance: -; CDR3aa: CAWRHGLAGLSYEQYF; CDR3nt: TGTGCCTGGAGACATGGACTAGCGGGATTGTCCTACGAGCAGTACTTC
v_gene: TRBV20-1; j_gene: TRBJ2-3; len: 14; d_gene: -; abundance: many; CDR3aa: CSARWTIPLDTQYF; CDR3nt: TGCAGTGCTAGGTGGACAATTCCCTTGGATACGCAGTATTTT
v_gene: TRBV20-1; j_gene: TRBJ2-1; len: 14; d_gene: TRBD2; abundance: few; CDR3aa: CSARSGTSGNEQFF; CDR3nt: TGCAGTGCTAGATCCGGGACTAGCGGGAATGAGCAGTTCTTC
v_gene: TRBV5-6; j_gene: TRBJ2-1; len: 14; d_gene: -; abundance: many; CDR3aa: CASSLGPVHNEQFF; CDR3nt: TGTGCCAGCAGCTTGGGGCCAGTACACAATGAGCAGTTCTTC
v_gene: TRBV20-1; j_gene: TRBJ1-6; len: 16; d_gene: -; abundance: many; CDR3aa: CSARDLLATYNSPLHF; CDR3nt: TGCAGTGCTAGAGATCTCCTCGCCACTTATAATTCACCCCTCCACTTT
v_gene: TRBV19; j_gene: TRBJ1-2; len: 14; d_gene: -; abundance: few; CDR3aa: CASRQSISGYGYTF; CDR3nt: TGTGCCAGTCGTCAATCCATAAGTGGCTATGGCTACACCTTC
v_gene: TRBV5-4; j_gene: TRBJ2-1; len: 16; d_gene: TRBD2; abundance: few; CDR3aa: CASSLAGTSVYNEQFF; CDR3nt: TGTGCCAGCAGCTTGGCCGGGACTAGCGTGTACAATGAGCAGTTCTTC
v_gene: TRBV20-1; j_gene: TRBJ1-1; len: 14; d_gene: TRBD1; abundance: many; CDR3aa: CSARGGDRVTEAFF; CDR3nt: TGCAGTGCTAGGGGCGGGGACAGGGTCACTGAAGCTTTCTTT
v_gene: TRBV18; j_gene: TRBJ1-2; len: 16; d_gene: TRBD1; abundance: -; CDR3aa: CASSRTGRTGNYGYTF; CDR3nt: TGTGCCAGCTCACGAACGGGCAGGACAGGGAACTATGGCTACACCTTC
v_gene: TRBV28; j_gene: TRBJ2-2; len: 14; d_gene: TRBD1; abundance: -; CDR3aa: CASSDRGNTGELFF; CDR3nt: TGTGCCAGCAGTGACAGGGGAAACACCGGGGAGCTGTTTTTT
v_gene: TRBV20-1; j_gene: TRBJ1-5; len: 12; d_gene: TRBD1; abundance: -; CDR3aa: CSAGQGGQPQHF; CDR3nt: TGCAGTGCTGGACAGGGTGGGCAGCCCCAGCATTTT
v_gene: TRBV5-1; j_gene: TRBJ2-3; len: 15; d_gene: -; abundance: few; CDR3aa: CASSPGITSTDTQYF; CDR3nt: TGCGCCAGCAGCCCGGGAATAACTAGCACAGATACGCAGTATTTT
v_gene: TRBV7-9; j_gene: TRBJ2-7; len: 17; d_gene: -; abundance: many; CDR3aa: CASSLAKFAWNSSEQYF; CDR3nt: TGTGCCAGCAGCTTAGCGAAGTTCGCGTGGAACAGCAGCGAGCAGTACTTC
v_gene: TRBV20-1; j_gene: TRBJ2-1; len: 14; d_gene: -; abundance: -; CDR3aa: CSARELTSYNEQFF; CDR3nt: TGCAGTGCTAGAGAATTGACCTCCTACAATGAGCAGTTCTTC